The rows below give T cell receptor beta chains drawn from one sample of a study of blood T cell repertoires in COVID-19. The assay was immunoSEQ multiplex PCR, and TCRdb's table has in-frame clones only and misses some. The table records 95,000 to 150,000 clones, around 86% of them present only once. The sample taken for sequencing was peripheral blood. The receptors originated from a man in his forties with acute or convalescent COVID-19. The CDR3 runs from the conserved cysteine through the conserved F or W. Fields, in order: J gene, clone size, D gene, V gene, CDR3 protein, CDR3 DNA. The D gene is left open where the match is weak. Expanded clones are given a class, and other clones once, few, many or no size at all.

>TRBJ1-1|.|.|TRBV30
CAWSVPETNTEAFF
TGTGCCTGGAGTGTACCAGAAACGAACACTGAAGCTTTCTTT
>TRBJ1-4|.|TRBD1|TRBV19
CASSLPGQWDEKLFF
TGTGCCAGTAGTCTCCCGGGACAGTGGGATGAAAAACTGTTTTTT
>TRBJ2-2|.|TRBD2|TRBV19
CASSIILAGGTRELFF
TGTGCCAGTAGTATAATTCTAGCGGGCGGTACTCGGGAGCTGTTTTTT
>TRBJ2-4|.|TRBD1|TRBV27
CASSLGTGSAIQYF
TGTGCCAGCAGTCTAGGGACAGGGAGCGCCATTCAGTACTTC
>TRBJ1-4|.|TRBD1|TRBV12-5
CASGASGQGVKLFF
TGTGCTAGTGGGGCTTCCGGACAGGGGGTGAAACTGTTTTTT
>TRBJ2-1|.|TRBD1|TRBV19
CASSTPGQGIGQFF
TGTGCCAGTAGTACCCCGGGACAGGGCATTGGGCAGTTCTTC
>TRBJ2-2|.|TRBD2|TRBV18
CASSPLNSGTIRNTGELFF
TGTGCCAGCTCACCACTCAATAGCGGGACAATAAGGAACACCGGGGAGCTGTTTTTT
>TRBJ1-2|.|.|TRBV7-2
CASSAMDFFEYADGYTF
TGTGCCAGCAGTGCTATGGACTTCTTTGAGTATGCGGATGGCTACACCTTC
>TRBJ2-7|.|.|TRBV12-5
CASGLRLDMYEQYF
TGTGCTAGTGGTTTGCGACTAGATATGTACGAGCAGTACTTC
>TRBJ1-1|.|.|TRBV5-6
CASSFGGLTEAFF
TGTGCCAGCAGCTTTGGGGGCCTCACTGAAGCTTTCTTT
>TRBJ1-6|few|TRBD1|TRBV25-1
CASSARTGGGRSPLHF
TGTGCCAGCAGTGCTAGGACAGGGGGCGGACGTTCACCCCTCCACTTT
>TRBJ1-4|once|TRBD1|TRBV7-8
CASSLARLGQGGEKLFF
TGTGCCAGCAGCTTAGCTAGGCTGGGGCAGGGGGGTGAAAAACTGTTTTTT
>TRBJ1-5|.|TRBD1|TRBV19
CASSPGTVSNQPQHF
TGTGCCAGTAGTCCGGGGACAGTTAGCAATCAGCCCCAGCATTTT
>TRBJ1-2|.|.|TRBV27
CASSSQLRGPHGYTF
TGTGCCAGCAGTTCCCAGCTGCGGGGCCCGCATGGCTACACCTTC
>TRBJ1-2|.|.|TRBV12-3/TRBV12-4
CASSSMTGYPFTF
TGTGCCAGCAGTAGCATGACCGGGTATCCATTCACCTTC
>TRBJ1-1|.|.|TRBV6-5
CASSFAQGIGTEAFF
TGTGCCAGCAGCTTTGCACAGGGTATCGGGACTGAAGCTTTCTTT
>TRBJ1-4|once|TRBD1|TRBV4-2
CASSPPGGNEKLFF
TGTGCCAGCAGCCCCCCAGGGGGGAATGAAAAACTGTTTTTT
>TRBJ1-6|once|TRBD1|TRBV6-6
CASSRPRTGENSPLHF
TGTGCCAGCAGTCGACCGAGGACAGGGGAGAATTCACCCCTCCACTTT
>TRBJ2-7|once|TRBD1|TRBV10-3
CAISGDSATYYEQYF
TGTGCCATCAGTGGGGACAGTGCAACTTACTACGAGCAGTACTTC
>TRBJ1-6|.|TRBD1|TRBV30
CAWSKGQGVDSPLHF
TGTGCCTGGAGTAAGGGACAGGGGGTAGACTCACCCCTCCACTTT
>TRBJ2-5|.|TRBD1|TRBV5-5
CASSSPTGGEETQYF
TGTGCCAGCAGCTCGCCGACAGGGGGTGAAGAGACCCAGTACTTC
>TRBJ2-3|.|.|TRBV7-9
CASSFKQEYTDTQYF
TGTGCCAGCAGCTTCAAACAGGAATACACAGATACGCAGTATTTT
>TRBJ1-1|.|.|TRBV19
CASSIRGYTEAFF
TGTGCCAGTAGTATCAGGGGCTACACTGAAGCTTTCTTT
>TRBJ1-2|.|.|TRBV6-5
CASKWGAGWDYGYTF
TGTGCCAGCAAGTGGGGCGCAGGTTGGGACTATGGCTACACCTTC
>TRBJ2-7|.|TRBD1|TRBV10-3
CAISVDRDYEQYF
TGTGCCATCAGTGTGGACAGGGATTACGAGCAGTACTTC